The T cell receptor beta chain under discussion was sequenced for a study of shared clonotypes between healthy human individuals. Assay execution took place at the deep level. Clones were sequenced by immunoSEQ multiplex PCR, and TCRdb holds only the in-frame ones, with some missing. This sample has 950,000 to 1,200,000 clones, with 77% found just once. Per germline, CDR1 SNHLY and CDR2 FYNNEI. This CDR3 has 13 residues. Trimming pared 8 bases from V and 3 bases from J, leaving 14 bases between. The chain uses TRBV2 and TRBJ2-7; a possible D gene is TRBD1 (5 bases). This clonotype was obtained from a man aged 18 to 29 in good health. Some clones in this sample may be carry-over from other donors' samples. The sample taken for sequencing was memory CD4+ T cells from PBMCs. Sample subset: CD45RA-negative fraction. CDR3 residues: CASGKEGVYEQYF. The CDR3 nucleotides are TGTGCCAGCGGCAAGGAAGGGGTCTACGAGCAGTACTTC.